This entry is about one T cell receptor beta chain. Its antigen target is currently unknown. Base-call qualities are not available, and no considerably larger clone is one nucleotide away. The CDR3 covers 12 residues, taking in both the cysteine and the phenylalanine. The only DNA kept is the CDR3, 36 bases in frame from the first base. V drops 6 bases and J drops 5 bases, leaving 13 bases in between. Based on the germline V gene (reference sequence), the CDR1 and CDR2 sequences are DFQATT and SNEGSKA. These data belong to a study of T cells in Graves' hyperthyroidism and ophthalmopathy (dated by TCRdb to the late 2010s). Concerning the study at large: Peripheral blood was collected at initial diagnosis, before any treatment. TCR V-J signatures able to tell the groups apart were searched for in a discovery cohort of 90 to 100 patients, of whom around 42 had Graves' ophthalmopathy and roughly 59 had stable Graves' hyperthyroidism. Whether ophthalmopathy could be predicted prospectively was tested in an independent validation cohort made up of about 20 hyperthyroidism patients plus 17 patients who later progressed to ophthalmopathy. For training and testing, the 100 or so patients in the discovery cohort were randomly divided in a 7:3 ratio. In addition, the study compared T-cell repertoires in thyroid tissue and in blood from about 6 Graves' hyperthyroidism patients. After sampling, hyperthyroidism patients received methimazole starting at 30 mg daily, and ophthalmopathy patients received high-dose intravenous methylprednisolone. The paper describes TCR Vbeta CDR3 sequencing of 135 peripheral blood samples, made up of approximately 40 ophthalmopathy patients, roughly 72 hyperthyroidism patients and 17 progressor patients.

The investigation overall reported the following: No statistical method was used to fix the sample size in advance, and group allocation was not hidden from the investigators. In validation, the model predicted progression to ophthalmopathy a median of about 6.5 months before onset, with around 70% sensitivity and about 72% specificity. Most expanded thyroid clonotypes (frequency above 0.001) were also detected in blood, a finding suggesting that blood repertoires may reflect thyroid immune responses. In cross-validation, a model built on a 13 V-J signature told ophthalmopathy apart from stable hyperthyroidism with roughly 87% sensitivity and approximately 84% specificity, and in testing the same model reached 80%/75%.

Stable Graves' hyperthyroidism was defined as no progression to ophthalmopathy during 18 months of follow-up. Hyperthyroidism patients were aged 18 to 65 years and newly diagnosed, with disease duration of less than 2 months. Any patient with an uncontrolled infection, another autoimmune disease, pregnancy or lactation was excluded. Diagnoses were based on clinical symptoms, serum thyroxine and TRAb, thyroid ultrasound and orbital computed tomography. PBMCs were separated from 8 to 10 ml of fresh peripheral blood using Ficoll-Paque density gradient centrifugation. Total RNA was extracted with Trizol reagent, and quality was checked on an Agilent 2100 Bioanalyzer. Amplification of TCR beta CDR3 regions was carried out from RNA transcripts. The first round of RT-PCR for the TCR CDR3 was performed with the HTBI primer set and the Qiagen OneStep RT-PCR kit. Libraries were constructed in a second round of multiplex PCR, after which size selection and purification were carried out. Paired-end sequencing of the libraries was performed with 100 bp reads on an Illumina HiSeq2000. Processing in the source paper ran as follows. SOAPnuke was used to process the raw data, with reads discarded if the reads contained adapters or uncalled bases, had a mean Phred below 15, or lacked an exact constant-primer or identifier match. High-quality paired reads were merged with COPE v1.2.5, and unique nucleotide sequences were defined as clonotypes. MiTCR v1.1 was used to align the clonotypes against IMGT TRBV, TRBD and TRBJ reference segments. Only V-J combinations with frequency above 0.0001, covering roughly 99% of repertoires, were analysed. A TCS score was defined as the ratio between F50 (clonal expansion) and ExV (chaos), using BLOSUM62-based TCRdist between CDR3 peptides within each V-J. Welch's t-statistics and random forest reduced around 550 V-J features to around 14, which were used in a naive Bayes classifier (R e1071). TCRdb itself trimmed the public reads at Q25 with fastp, ran MiXCR and retained productive beta chains. Each CDR3 protein appears once, grouped with its most common genes and DNA. The V and J calls were determined by TCRdb, not by the authors. In this sample the table shows about 200,000 distinct CDR3 sequences, 18% of which occur a single time. The ten biggest clones cover approximately 40% of the sample.

Input material: blood. This receptor was taken from a man in his forties or fifties with Graves' hyperthyroidism. The chain is assembled from TRBV20-1 and TRBJ2-5; the D gene is possibly TRBD1, with 6 bases matching. The CDR3 in this case is CSAGTHRETQYF. Read as DNA, the sequence is TGCAGTGCCGGGACACATAGGGAGACCCAGTACTTC.